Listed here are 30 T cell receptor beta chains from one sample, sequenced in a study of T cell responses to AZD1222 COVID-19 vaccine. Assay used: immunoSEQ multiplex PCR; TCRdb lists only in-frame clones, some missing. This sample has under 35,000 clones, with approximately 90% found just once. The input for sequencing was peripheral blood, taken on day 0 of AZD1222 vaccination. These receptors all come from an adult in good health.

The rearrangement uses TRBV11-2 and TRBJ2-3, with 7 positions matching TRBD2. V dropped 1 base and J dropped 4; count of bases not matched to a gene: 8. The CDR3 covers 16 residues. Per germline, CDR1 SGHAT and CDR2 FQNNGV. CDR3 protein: CASSLVFGGVADTQYF. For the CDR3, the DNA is TGTGCCAGCAGCTTAGTCTTTGGGGGGGTAGCAGATACGCAGTATTTT.

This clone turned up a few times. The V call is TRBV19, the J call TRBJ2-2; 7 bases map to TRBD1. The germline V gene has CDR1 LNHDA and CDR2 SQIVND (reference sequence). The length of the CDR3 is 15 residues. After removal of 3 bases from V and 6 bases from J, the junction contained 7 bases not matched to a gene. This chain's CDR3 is CASSMFDRESGELFF. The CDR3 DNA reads TGTGCCAGTAGTATGTTCGACAGGGAGTCCGGGGAGCTGTTTTTT.

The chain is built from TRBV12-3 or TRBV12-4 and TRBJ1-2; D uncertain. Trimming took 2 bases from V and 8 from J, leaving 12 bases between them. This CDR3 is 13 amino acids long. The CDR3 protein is CASSLTGRQGYTF. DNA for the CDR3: TGTGCCAGCAGTTTAACGGGAAGGCAGGGCTACACCTTC.

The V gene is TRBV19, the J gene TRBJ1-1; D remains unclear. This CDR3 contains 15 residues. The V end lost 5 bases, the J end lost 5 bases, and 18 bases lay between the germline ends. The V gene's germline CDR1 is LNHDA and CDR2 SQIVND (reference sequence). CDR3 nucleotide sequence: TGTGCCAGTAGTTTCCGGGCCCCCGAAGGAACTGAAGCTTTCTTT. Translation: CASSFRAPEGTEAFF.

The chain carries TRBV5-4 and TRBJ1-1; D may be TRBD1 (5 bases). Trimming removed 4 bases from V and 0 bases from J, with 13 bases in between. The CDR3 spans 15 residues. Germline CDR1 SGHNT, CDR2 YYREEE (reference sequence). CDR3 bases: TGTGCCAGCAGCGGGTCCGGGACGGTGAACACTGAAGCTTTCTTT. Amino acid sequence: CASSGSGTVNTEAFF.

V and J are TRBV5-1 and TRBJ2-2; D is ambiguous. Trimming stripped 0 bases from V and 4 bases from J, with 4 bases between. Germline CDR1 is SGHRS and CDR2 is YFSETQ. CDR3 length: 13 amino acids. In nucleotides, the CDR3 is TGCGCCAGCAGCTTGGTCGGCACCGGGGAGCTGTTTTTT. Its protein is CASSLVGTGELFF.

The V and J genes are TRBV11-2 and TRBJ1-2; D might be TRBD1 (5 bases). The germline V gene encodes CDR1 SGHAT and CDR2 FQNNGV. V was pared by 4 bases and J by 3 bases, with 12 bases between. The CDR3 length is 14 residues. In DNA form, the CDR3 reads TGTGCCAGCAGCTCCCCTGAGGGGTACTATGGCTACACCTTC. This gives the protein CASSSPEGYYGYTF.

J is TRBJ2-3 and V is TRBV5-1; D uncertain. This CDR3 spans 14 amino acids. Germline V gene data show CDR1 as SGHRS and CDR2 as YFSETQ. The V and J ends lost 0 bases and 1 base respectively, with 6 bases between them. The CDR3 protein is CASSLGSGTDTQYF. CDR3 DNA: TGCGCCAGCAGCTTGGGGTCAGGCACAGATACGCAGTATTTT.

DNA for the CDR3: TGTGCCAGTAGCGGACGGATTAGCAATCAGCCCCAGCATTTT. It translates to CASSGRISNQPQHF. This chain uses TRBV19 with TRBJ1-5; D is unresolved. This CDR3 is built from 14 residues. Germline CDR1 is LNHDA and CDR2 is SQIVND (reference sequence). V was trimmed by 6 bases and J by 0 bases, leaving 9 bases between them.

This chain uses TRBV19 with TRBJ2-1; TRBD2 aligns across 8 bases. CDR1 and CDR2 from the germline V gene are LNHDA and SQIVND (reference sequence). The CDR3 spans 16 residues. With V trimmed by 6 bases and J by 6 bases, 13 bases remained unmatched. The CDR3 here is CASRPTGAGDRNEQFF. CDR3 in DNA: TGTGCCAGTAGGCCGACAGGAGCGGGAGATCGCAATGAGCAGTTCTTC.

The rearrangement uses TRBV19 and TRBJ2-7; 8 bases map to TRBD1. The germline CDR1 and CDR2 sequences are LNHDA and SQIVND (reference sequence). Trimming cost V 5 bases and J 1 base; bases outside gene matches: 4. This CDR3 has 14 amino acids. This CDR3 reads CASSSQGASYEQYF. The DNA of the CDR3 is TGTGCCAGTAGTTCGCAGGGGGCTTCCTACGAGCAGTACTTC.

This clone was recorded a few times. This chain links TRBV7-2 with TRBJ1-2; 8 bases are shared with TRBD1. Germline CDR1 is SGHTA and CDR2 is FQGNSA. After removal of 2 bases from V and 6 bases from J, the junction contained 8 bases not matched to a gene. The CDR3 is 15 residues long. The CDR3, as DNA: TGTGCCAGCAGCTTAAACGGCAGGGGGCGTCATGGCTACACCTTC. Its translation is CASSLNGRGRHGYTF. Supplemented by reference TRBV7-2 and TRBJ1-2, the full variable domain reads GAGVSQSPSNKVTEKGKDVELRCDPISGHTALYWYRQSLGQGLEFLIYFQGNSAPDKSGLPSDRFSAERTGGSVSTLTIQRTQQEDSAVYLCASSLNGRGRHGYTFGSGTRLTVV.

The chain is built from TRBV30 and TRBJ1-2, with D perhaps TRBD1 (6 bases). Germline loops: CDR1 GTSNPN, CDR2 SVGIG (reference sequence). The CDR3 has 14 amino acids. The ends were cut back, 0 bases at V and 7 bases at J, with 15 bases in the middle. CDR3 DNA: TGTGCCTGGAGTGTAGTCGGGGGCGCGGGTGGCTACACCTTC. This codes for CAWSVVGGAGGYTF.

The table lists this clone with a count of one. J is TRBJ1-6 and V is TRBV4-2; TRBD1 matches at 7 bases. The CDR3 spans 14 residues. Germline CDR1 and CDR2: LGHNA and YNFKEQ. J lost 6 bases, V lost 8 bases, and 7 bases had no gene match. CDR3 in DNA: TGTGCCAGCGGCTTGGGACAGAGTAATTCACCCCTCCACTTT. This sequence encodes CASGLGQSNSPLHF.

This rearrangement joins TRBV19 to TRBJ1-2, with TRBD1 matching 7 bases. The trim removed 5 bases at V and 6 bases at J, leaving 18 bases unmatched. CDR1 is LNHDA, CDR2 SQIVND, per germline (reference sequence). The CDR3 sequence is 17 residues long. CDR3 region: CASSFLLGTAGRDGYTF. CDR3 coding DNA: TGTGCCAGTAGTTTCCTCCTCGGGACAGCCGGCCGGGATGGCTACACCTTC.

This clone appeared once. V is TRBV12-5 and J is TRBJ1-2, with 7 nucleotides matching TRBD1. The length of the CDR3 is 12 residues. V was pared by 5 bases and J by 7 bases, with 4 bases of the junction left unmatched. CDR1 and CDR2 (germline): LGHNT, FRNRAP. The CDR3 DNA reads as TGTGCTAGTGGTAGGGGGCGCGGTGGCTACACCTTC. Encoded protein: CASGRGRGGYTF. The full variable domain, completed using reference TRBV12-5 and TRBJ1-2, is DARVTQTPRHKVTEMGQEVTMRCQPILGHNTVFWYRQTMMQGLELLAYFRNRAPLDDSGMPKDRFSAEMPDATLATLKIQPSEPRDSAVYFCASGRGRGGYTFGSGTRLTVV.

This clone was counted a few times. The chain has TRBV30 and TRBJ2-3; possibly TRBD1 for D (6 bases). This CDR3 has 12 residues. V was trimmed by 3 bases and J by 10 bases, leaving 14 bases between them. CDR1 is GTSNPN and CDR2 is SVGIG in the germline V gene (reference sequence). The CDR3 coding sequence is TGTGCCTGGAGGGCTTCGGGACATGCGCAGTATTTT. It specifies CAWRASGHAQYF.

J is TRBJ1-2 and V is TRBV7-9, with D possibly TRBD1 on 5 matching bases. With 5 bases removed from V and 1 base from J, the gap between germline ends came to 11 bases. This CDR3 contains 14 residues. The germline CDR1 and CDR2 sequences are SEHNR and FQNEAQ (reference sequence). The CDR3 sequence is CASSAGANNYGYTF. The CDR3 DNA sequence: TGTGCCAGCAGCGCCGGGGCTAATAACTATGGCTACACCTTC.

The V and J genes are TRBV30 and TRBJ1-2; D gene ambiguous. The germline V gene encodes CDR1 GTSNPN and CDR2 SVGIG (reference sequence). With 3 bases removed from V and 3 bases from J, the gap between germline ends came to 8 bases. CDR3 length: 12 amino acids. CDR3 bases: TGTGCCTGGAGCTACGGCCACTATGGCTACACCTTC. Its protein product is CAWSYGHYGYTF.

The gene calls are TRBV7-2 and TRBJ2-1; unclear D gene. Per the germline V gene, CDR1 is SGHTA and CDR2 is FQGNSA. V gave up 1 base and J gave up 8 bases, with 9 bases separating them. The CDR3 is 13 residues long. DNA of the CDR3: TGTGCCAGCAGCTTAGGAGTTTGGGATGAGCAGTTCTTC. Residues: CASSLGVWDEQFF. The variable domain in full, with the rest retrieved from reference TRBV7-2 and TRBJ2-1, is GAGVSQSPSNKVTEKGKDVELRCDPISGHTALYWYRQSLGQGLEFLIYFQGNSAPDKSGLPSDRFSAERTGGSVSTLTIQRTQQEDSAVYLCASSLGVWDEQFFGPGTRLTVL.

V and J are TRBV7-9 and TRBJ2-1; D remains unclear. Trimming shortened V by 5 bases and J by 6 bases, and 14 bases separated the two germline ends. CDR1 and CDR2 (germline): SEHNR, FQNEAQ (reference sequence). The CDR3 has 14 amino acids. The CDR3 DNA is TGTGCCAGCAGCGCCTCGATCCCCCTCAATGAGCAGTTCTTC. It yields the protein CASSASIPLNEQFF.

Here the CDR3 reads CATGLAGGTNEQFF. The CDR3 DNA sequence: TGCGCCACCGGCCTAGCGGGGGGGACGAATGAGCAGTTCTTC. The V gene is TRBV5-1, the J gene TRBJ2-1, with 12 bases fitting TRBD2. The germline V gene encodes CDR1 SGHRS and CDR2 YFSETQ. The V and J ends lost 9 bases and 7 bases, in that order; junction bases with no gene match: 8. The CDR3 consists of 14 residues.

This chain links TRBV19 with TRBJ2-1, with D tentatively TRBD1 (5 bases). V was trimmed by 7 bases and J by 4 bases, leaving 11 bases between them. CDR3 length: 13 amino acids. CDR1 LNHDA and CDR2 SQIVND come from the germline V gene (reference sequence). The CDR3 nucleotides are TGTGCCAGTAAGGTAAGGGGATACAATGAGCAGTTCTTC. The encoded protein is CASKVRGYNEQFF.

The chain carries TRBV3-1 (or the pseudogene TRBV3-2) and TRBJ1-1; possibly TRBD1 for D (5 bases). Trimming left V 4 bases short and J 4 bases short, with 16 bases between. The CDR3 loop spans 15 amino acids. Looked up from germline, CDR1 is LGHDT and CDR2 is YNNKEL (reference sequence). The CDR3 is CASSPKRSGTTEAFF. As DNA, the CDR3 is TGTGCCAGCAGCCCTAAGAGAAGCGGGACCACTGAAGCTTTCTTT.

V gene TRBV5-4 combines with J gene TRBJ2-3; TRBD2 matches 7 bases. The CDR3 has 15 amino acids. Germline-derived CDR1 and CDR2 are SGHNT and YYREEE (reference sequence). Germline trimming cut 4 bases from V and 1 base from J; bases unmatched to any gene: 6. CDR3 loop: CASSRSGERTDTQYF. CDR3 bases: TGTGCCAGCAGCCGCAGCGGGGAGCGCACAGATACGCAGTATTTT.

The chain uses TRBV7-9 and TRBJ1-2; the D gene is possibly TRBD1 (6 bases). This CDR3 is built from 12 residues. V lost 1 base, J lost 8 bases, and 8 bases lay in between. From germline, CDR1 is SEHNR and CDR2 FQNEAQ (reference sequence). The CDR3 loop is CASSLGGGGYTF. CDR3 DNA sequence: TGTGCCAGCAGCTTAGGAGGGGGAGGCTACACCTTC.

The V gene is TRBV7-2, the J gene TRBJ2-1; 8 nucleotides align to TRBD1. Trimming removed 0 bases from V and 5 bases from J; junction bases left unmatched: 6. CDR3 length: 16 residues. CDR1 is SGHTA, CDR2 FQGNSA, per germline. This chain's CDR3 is CASSLARTGRDNEQFF. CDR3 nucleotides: TGTGCCAGCAGCTTAGCGCGGACAGGGCGGGACAATGAGCAGTTCTTC.

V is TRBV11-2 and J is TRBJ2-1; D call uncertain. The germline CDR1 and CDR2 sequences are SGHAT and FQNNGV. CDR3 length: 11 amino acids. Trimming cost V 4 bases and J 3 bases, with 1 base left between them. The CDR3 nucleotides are TGTGCCAGCAGCTACTACAATGAGCAGTTCTTC. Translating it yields CASSYYNEQFF.

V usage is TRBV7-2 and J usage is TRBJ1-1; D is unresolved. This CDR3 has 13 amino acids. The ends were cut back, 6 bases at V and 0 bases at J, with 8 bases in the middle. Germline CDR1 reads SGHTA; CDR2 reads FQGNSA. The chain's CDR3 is CASRLYMNTEAFF. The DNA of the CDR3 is TGTGCCAGCAGGTTATACATGAACACTGAAGCTTTCTTT.

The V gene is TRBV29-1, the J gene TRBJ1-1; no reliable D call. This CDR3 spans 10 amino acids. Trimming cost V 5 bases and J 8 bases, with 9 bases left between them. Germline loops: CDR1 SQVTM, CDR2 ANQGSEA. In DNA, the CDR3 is TGCAGCGTTAGGACCGCCGAAGCTTTCTTT. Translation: CSVRTAEAFF.